What follows describes a single T cell receptor beta chain. No antigen is known for it. Cultured CD4+ T cell DNA underwent sequencing with the Oncomine TCR Beta short-read assay. TCRdb recomputed calls from the PCR reads with MiXCR, one row per CDR3 protein. The sample has roughly 14,000 distinct CDR3 sequences, 40% to 50% seen once. The V end lost 10 bases, the J end lost 3 bases, and 16 bases lay between the germline ends. The CDR3 has 13 residues. The V gene's germline CDR1 is MDHEN and CDR2 SYDVKM. The source of the sample is a study of vaccination and CD4 T cells after COVID-19. Treatment of the sample: approximately 9-day PBMC culture with coronavirus spike peptide pools or control peptides (ViraFEST assay).

The origin of this receptor is a human donor who had recovered from COVID-19. Sequenced input: CD4+ T cells from blood, cultured in vitro. The V and J genes are TRBV28 and TRBJ2-7, with unresolved D. The DNA for the CDR3 is TGTGCCACCCTCCCCTCGATAAACTACGAGCAGTACTTC. This gives the protein CATLPSINYEQYF.